What follows are 2 T cell receptor beta chains derived from one specimen sequenced in a study of cytomegalovirus exposure and HLA in healthy donors. It was with 60 Vbeta and 13 Jbeta primers that the PCR ran. The data were produced by immunoSEQ multiplex PCR, yet TCRdb's version contains in-frame clones alone and is incomplete. The data contain some 200,000 clones, 79% of them singletons. Sequencing used PBMCs. The receptor set was obtained from a male donor in good health and CMV-seropositive.

This clone has more than one count but fewer than ten. The chain uses TRBV7-2 and TRBJ1-1; 9 positions agree with TRBD1. After removal of 0 bases from V and 0 bases from J, the junction contained 2 bases not matched to a gene. The CDR3 extends over 16 amino acids. CDR1 is SGHTA and CDR2 is FQGNSA in the germline V gene. The CDR3 reads CASSLARTGVNTEAFF. CDR3 in DNA: TGTGCCAGCAGCTTAGCTCGGACAGGGGTGAACACTGAAGCTTTCTTT.

The rearrangement uses TRBV28 and TRBJ2-5; D may be TRBD1 (7 bases). In germline, CDR1 is MDHEN, CDR2 SYDVKM. Trimming removed 2 bases at V and 7 bases at J, with 17 bases between. There are 15 residues in the CDR3. CDR3 DNA sequence: TGTGCCAGCAGTTTACTCCAGGGGGGAATTGGGACCCAGTACTTC. Amino acids: CASSLLQGGIGTQYF.